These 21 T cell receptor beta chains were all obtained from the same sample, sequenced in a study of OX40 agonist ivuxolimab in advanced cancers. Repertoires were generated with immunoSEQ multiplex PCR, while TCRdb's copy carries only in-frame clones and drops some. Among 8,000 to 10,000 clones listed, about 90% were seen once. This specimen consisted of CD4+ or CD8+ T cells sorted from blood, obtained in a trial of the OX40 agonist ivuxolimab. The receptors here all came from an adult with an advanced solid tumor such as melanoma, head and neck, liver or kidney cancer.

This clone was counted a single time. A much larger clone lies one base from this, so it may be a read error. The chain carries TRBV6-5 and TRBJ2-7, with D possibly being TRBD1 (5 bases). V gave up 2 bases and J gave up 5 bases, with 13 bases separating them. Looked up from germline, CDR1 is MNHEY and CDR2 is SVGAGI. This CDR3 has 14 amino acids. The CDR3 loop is CASSYPSRVNEQYF. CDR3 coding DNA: TGTGCCAGCAGTTACCCTTCCAGGGTCAACGAGCAGTACTTC.

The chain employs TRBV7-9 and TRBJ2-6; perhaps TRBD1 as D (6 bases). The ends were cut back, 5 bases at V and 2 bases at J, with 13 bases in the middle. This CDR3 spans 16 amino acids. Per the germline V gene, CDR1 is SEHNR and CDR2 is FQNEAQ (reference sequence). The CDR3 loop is CASSPTTGAGANVLTF. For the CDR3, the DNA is TGTGCCAGCAGCCCGACGACAGGAGCTGGGGCCAACGTCCTGACTTTC.

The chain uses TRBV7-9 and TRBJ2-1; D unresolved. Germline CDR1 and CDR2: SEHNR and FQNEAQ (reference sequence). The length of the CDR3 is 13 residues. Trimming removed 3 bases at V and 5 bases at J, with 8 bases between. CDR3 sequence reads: CASSFGQDNEQFF. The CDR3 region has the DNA TGTGCCAGCAGCTTTGGGCAGGACAATGAGCAGTTCTTC.

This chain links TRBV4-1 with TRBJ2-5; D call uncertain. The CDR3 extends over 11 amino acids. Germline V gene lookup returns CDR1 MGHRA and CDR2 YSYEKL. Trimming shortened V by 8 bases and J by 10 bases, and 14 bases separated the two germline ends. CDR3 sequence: CASSHYGIQYF. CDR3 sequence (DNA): TGCGCCAGCTCCCACTACGGCATCCAGTACTTC.

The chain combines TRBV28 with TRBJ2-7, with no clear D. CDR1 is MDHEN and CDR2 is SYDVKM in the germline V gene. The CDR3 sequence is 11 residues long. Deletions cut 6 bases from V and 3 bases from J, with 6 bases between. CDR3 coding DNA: TGTGCCAGCAGGGACCACTACGAGCAGTACTTC. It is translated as CASRDHYEQYF.

CDR3 in DNA: TGTGCCAGCAGTGAGTCGGCTCGAGGCACTGAAGCTTTCTTT. Translating gives CASSESARGTEAFF. V usage is TRBV2 and J usage is TRBJ1-1; D is unresolved. Germline V gene data show CDR1 as SNHLY and CDR2 as FYNNEI. This CDR3 is built from 14 residues. V was trimmed by 3 bases and J by 4 bases, leaving 12 bases between them.

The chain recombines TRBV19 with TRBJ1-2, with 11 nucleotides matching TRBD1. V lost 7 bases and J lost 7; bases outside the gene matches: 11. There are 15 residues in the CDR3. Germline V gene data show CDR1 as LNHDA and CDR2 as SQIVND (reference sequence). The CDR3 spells CASTISDRGRGGYTF. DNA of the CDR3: TGTGCCAGTACCATATCGGACAGGGGGCGCGGTGGCTACACCTTC.

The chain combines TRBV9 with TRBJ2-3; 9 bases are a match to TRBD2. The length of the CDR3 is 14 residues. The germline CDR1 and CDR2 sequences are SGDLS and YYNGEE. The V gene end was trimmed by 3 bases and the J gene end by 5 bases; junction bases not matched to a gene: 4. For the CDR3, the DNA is TGTGCCAGCAGCGGCGGGGGGGTAGGAGATACGCAGTATTTT. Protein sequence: CASSGGGVGDTQYF.

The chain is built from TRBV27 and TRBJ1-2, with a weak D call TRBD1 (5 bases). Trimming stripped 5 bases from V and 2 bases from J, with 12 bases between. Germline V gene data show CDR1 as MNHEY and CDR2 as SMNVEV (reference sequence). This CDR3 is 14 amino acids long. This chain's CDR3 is CASSPMTENYGYTF. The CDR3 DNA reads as TGTGCCAGCAGTCCGATGACAGAGAACTATGGCTACACCTTC.

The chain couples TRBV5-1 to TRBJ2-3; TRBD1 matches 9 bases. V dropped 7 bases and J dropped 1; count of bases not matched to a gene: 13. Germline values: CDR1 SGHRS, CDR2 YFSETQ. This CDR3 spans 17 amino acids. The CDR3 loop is CASAPPSRDRGTDTQYF. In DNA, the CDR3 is TGCGCCAGCGCCCCCCCCTCCCGGGACAGGGGCACAGATACGCAGTATTTT.

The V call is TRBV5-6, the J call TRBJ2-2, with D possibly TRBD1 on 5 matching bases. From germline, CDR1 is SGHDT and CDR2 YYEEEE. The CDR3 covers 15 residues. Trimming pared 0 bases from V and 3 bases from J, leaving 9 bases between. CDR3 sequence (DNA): TGTGCCAGCAGCTTGGTGGGGCTGGACACCGGGGAGCTGTTTTTT. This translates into CASSLVGLDTGELFF.

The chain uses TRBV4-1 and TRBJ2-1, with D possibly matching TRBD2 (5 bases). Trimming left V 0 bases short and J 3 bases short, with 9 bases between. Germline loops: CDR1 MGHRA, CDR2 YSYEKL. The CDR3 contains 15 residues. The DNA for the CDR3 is TGCGCCAGCAGCCAAGAAGCCGGGGACTACAATGAGCAGTTCTTC. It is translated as CASSQEAGDYNEQFF.

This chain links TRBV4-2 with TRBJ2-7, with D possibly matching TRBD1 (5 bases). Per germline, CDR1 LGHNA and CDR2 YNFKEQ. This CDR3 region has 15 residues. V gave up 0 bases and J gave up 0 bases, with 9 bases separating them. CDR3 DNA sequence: TGTGCCAGCAGCCAAGAGGACACCCGCTCCTACGAGCAGTACTTC. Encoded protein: CASSQEDTRSYEQYF.

The CDR3 coding sequence is TGTGCCAGCAGTTACCAGACAGGTCGGGCTGAAGCTTTCTTT. Translation: CASSYQTGRAEAFF. V and J are TRBV6-6 and TRBJ1-1; tentative D call: TRBD1 (6 bases). The V and J ends lost 2 bases and 6 bases respectively, with 13 bases between them. Germline V gene sequence: CDR1 MNHNY, CDR2 SVGAGI (reference sequence). The CDR3 runs 14 residues.

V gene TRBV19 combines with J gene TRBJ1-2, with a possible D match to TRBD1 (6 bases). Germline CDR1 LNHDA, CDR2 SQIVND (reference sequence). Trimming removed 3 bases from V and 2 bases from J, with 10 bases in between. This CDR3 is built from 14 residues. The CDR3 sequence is CASSIFDRNYGYTF. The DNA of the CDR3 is TGTGCCAGTAGTATTTTCGACAGGAACTATGGCTACACCTTC.

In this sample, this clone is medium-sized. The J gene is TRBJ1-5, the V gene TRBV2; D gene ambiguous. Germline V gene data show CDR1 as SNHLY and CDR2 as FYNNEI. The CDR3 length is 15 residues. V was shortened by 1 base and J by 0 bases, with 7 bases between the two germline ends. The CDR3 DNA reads TGTGCCAGCAGTGAAGGGCTGAGTAGCAATCAGCCCCAGCATTTT. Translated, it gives CASSEGLSSNQPQHF. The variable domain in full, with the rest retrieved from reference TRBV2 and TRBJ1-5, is EPEVTQTPSHQVTQMGQEVILRCVPISNHLYFYWYRQILGQKVEFLVSFYNNEISEKSEIFDDQFSVERPDGSNFTLKIRSTKLEDSAMYFCASSEGLSSNQPQHFGDGTRLSIL.

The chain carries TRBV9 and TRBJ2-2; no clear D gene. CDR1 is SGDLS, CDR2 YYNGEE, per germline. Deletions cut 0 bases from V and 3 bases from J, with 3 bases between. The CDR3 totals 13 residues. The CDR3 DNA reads TGTGCCAGCAGCGTAGGGCACACCGGGGAGCTGTTTTTT. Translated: CASSVGHTGELFF.

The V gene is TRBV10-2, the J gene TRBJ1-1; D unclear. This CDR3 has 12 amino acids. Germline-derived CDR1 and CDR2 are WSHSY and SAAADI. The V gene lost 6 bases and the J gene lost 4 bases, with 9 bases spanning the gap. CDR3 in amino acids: CASRQFSTEAFF. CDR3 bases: TGCGCCAGCAGACAGTTCTCCACTGAAGCTTTCTTT.

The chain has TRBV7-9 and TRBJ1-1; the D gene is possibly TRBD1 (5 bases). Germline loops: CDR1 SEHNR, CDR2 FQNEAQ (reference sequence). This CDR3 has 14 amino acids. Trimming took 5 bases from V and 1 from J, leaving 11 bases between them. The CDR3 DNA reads TGTGCCAGCAGCCCCACGGGGGGGAACACTGAAGCTTTCTTT. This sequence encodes CASSPTGGNTEAFF.

Here the CDR3 DNA reads TGTGCCAGTACCTCGGGACAGGGCCTGAGCACAGATACGCAGTATTTT. This codes for CASTSGQGLSTDTQYF. The genes are TRBV19 and TRBJ2-3; 9 nucleotides match TRBD1. The germline gives CDR1 LNHDA, CDR2 SQIVND (reference sequence). The CDR3 loop spans 16 amino acids. Trimming removed 7 bases from V and 0 bases from J; junction bases left unmatched: 8.

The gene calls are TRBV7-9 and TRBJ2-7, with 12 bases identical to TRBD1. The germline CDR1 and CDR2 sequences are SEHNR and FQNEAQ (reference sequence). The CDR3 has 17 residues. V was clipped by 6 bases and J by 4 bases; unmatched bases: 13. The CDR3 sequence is CASSYDRGDRGRYEQYF. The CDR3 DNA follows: TGTGCCAGCAGTTACGACAGGGGGGACAGGGGGCGGTACGAGCAGTACTTC.